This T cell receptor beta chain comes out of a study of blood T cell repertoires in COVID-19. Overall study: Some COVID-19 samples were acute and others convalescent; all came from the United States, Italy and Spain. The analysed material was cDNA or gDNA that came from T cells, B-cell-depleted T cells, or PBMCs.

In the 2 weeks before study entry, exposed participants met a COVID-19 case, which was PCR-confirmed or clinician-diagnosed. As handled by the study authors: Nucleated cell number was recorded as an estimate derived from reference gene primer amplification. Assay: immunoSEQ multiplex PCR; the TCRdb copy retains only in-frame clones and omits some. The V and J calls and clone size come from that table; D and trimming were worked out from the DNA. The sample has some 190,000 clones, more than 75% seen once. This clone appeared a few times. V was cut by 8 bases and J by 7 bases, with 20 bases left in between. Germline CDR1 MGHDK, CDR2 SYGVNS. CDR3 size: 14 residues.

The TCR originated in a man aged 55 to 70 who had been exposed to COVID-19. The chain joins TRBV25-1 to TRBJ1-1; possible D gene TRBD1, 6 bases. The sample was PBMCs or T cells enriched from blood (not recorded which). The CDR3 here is CASLPGQRPGEAFF. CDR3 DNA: TGTGCCAGCCTACCAGGACAGCGCCCAGGTGAAGCTTTCTTT.